These 10 T cell receptor beta chains originate from one sample sequenced in a study of glioma-infiltrating T cells after dendritic cell vaccination. Produced via immunoSEQ multiplex PCR; TCRdb's table is partial and in-frame only. The sample carries over 80,000 clones, about 87% recorded once. This specimen was blood, taken before dendritic cell vaccination. Receptor source: a human donor with glioblastoma.

The chain carries TRBV2 and TRBJ1-5; the match to TRBD1 covers 9 bases. This CDR3 has 14 amino acids. The germline gives CDR1 SNHLY, CDR2 FYNNEI. V lost 5 bases, J lost 5 bases, and 4 bases stayed unmatched. CDR3 region: CASSLQGADQPQHF. In nucleotides, the CDR3 is TGTGCCAGCAGTTTACAGGGGGCCGATCAGCCCCAGCATTTT.

With regard to this clone: Other nucleotide sequences from this sample produce the same CDR3. V usage is TRBV5-1 and J usage is TRBJ2-3; a weak D match, TRBD1 (5 bases). The V gene lost 1 base and the J gene lost 6 bases, with 9 bases spanning the gap. The germline V gene encodes CDR1 SGHRS and CDR2 YFSETQ. There are 13 residues in the CDR3. The CDR3 DNA follows: TGCGCCAGCAGCTTGCAGGGAACCGATACGCAGTATTTT. Amino acid sequence: CASSLQGTDTQYF.

This chain connects TRBV11-3 to TRBJ2-1; 7 positions match TRBD1. The trim removed 7 bases at V and 4 bases at J, leaving 13 bases unmatched. This CDR3 has 16 residues. CDR1 SGHNT and CDR2 YENEEA come from the germline V gene. The CDR3 bases are TGTGCCAGCACCTCGCCCGGGACAGTTAGATACAATGAGCAGTTCTTC. This sequence encodes CASTSPGTVRYNEQFF. Complete variable domain (other parts from reference TRBV11-3 and TRBJ2-1): EAGVVQSPRYKIIEKKQPVAFWCNPISGHNTLYWYLQNLGQGPELLIRYENEEAVDDSQLPKDRFSAERLKGVDSTLKIQPAELGDSAVYLCASTSPGTVRYNEQFFGPGTRLTVL.

CDR3 DNA: TGTGCCACCAGCGGTAGGAGGGGCGGAGACACAGATACGCAGTATTTT. This codes for CATSGRRGGDTDTQYF. The chain carries TRBV15 and TRBJ2-3, with a possible D match to TRBD2 (6 bases). This CDR3 is 16 amino acids long. CDR1 and CDR2 from the germline V gene are LNHNV and YYDKDF (reference sequence). The ends were cut back, 5 bases at V and 2 bases at J, with 17 bases in the middle.

This clone was found a few times. This chain connects TRBV5-4 to TRBJ1-1; D not certain. The CDR3 runs to 14 residues. The V gene lost 4 bases and the J gene lost 1 base, with 11 bases spanning the gap. Germline CDR1 is SGHNT and CDR2 is YYREEE (reference sequence). DNA of the CDR3: TGTGCCAGCAGCCCCCGGGAGGCGAACACTGAAGCTTTCTTT. Translated: CASSPREANTEAFF. Combining the CDR3 with reference TRBV5-4 and TRBJ1-1 gives the whole variable domain ETGVTQSPTHLIKTRGQQVTLRCSSQSGHNTVSWYQQALGQGPQFIFQYYREEENGRGNFPPRFSGLQFPNYSSELNVNALELDDSALYLCASSPREANTEAFFGQGTRLTVV.

V is TRBV5-1 and J is TRBJ2-7; tentatively, D is TRBD1 (6 bases). This CDR3 region has 14 residues. The V gene lost 4 bases and the J gene lost 5 bases, with 16 bases spanning the gap. CDR1 and CDR2 (germline): SGHRS, YFSETQ. Here the CDR3 reads CASSTDSLEDEQYF. As DNA, the CDR3 is TGCGCCAGCAGCACGGACAGCCTCGAGGACGAGCAGTACTTC.

The chain joins TRBV18 to TRBJ1-2; 9 bases agree with TRBD1. V trimming: 3 bases; J trimming: 4 bases; junction bases outside the gene matches: 18. Per the germline V gene, CDR1 is KGHSH and CDR2 is LQKENI. This CDR3 contains 19 residues. CDR3 amino acids: CASSPSLWARTGDRYGYTF. CDR3 bases: TGTGCCAGCTCACCCTCCCTATGGGCCCGGACAGGGGATCGCTATGGCTACACCTTC. The full variable domain, in which reference TRBV18 and TRBJ1-2 provide the parts outside the CDR3, is NAGVMQNPRHLVRRRGQEARLRCSPMKGHSHVYWYRQLPEEGLKFMVYLQKENIIDESGMPKERFSAEFPKEGPSILRIQQVVRGDSAAYFCASSPSLWARTGDRYGYTFGSGTRLTVV.

The chain uses TRBV30 and TRBJ2-2; 11 bases agree with TRBD2. The CDR3 covers 14 residues. V lost 4 bases, J lost 6 bases, and 4 bases stayed unmatched. Per the germline V gene, CDR1 is GTSNPN and CDR2 is SVGIG (reference sequence). The CDR3: CAWKTSGTAGELFF. CDR3 nucleotide sequence: TGTGCCTGGAAGACTAGCGGGACGGCCGGGGAGCTGTTTTTT.

The chain recombines TRBV12-5 with TRBJ2-5, with 10 bases aligning to TRBD2. V gave up 2 bases and J gave up 5 bases; unmatched junction bases: 2. The V gene's germline CDR1 is LGHNT and CDR2 FRNRAP. This CDR3 has 14 amino acids. CDR3 amino acids: CASGLSGGGETQYF. CDR3 sequence (DNA): TGTGCTAGTGGTTTGAGCGGGGGGGGTGAGACCCAGTACTTC.

The rearrangement joins TRBV6-1 to TRBJ2-5; 13 positions agree with TRBD2. V was clipped by 8 bases and J by 4 bases; unmatched bases: 7. CDR1 and CDR2 from the germline V gene are MNHNS and SASEGT. The CDR3 runs to 15 residues. This CDR3 is CASRTSGGSLETQYF. As DNA, the CDR3 is TGTGCCAGCCGGACTAGCGGGGGATCTTTAGAGACCCAGTACTTC.